A selection of T cell receptor beta chains follows, all from one sample in a study of shared clonotypes between healthy human individuals. This table comes from immunoSEQ multiplex PCR, and its TCRdb copy is limited to in-frame clones, with some not included. The sample holds more than 2 million clones, nearly 97% seen once. Source material: naive CD4+ T cells sorted from blood. All receptors come from a man younger than 35 in good health. CDR3s leave out the opening cysteine and the closing phenylalanine or tryptophan. Fields, in order: J gene, CDR3 length, V gene, CDR3 protein.

TRBJ1-1,13,TRBV5-1,ASSLDAGVVTEAF
TRBJ2-7,11,TRBV19,ASSIGRDHEQY
TRBJ2-1,13,TRBV11-2,ASSYTTGGRHEQF
TRBJ1-6,11,TRBV23-1,VAQGQGNSPLH
TRBJ2-7,13,TRBV25-1,ASSPDASGAHEQY
TRBJ2-3,10,TRBV30,AWDRVPDTQY
TRBJ2-1,14,TRBV6-5,ASSYGAGLLLSEQF
TRBJ1-1,11,TRBV7-9,ASSLTGNTEAF
TRBJ1-1,11,TRBV29-1,SVEPPGQAIAF
TRBJ1-5,13,TRBV9,ASSAGQGDNQPQH
TRBJ2-5,10,TRBV6-5,ASRETHETQY
TRBJ2-4,13,TRBV6-5,ASRGDREGKNIQY
TRBJ2-3,9,TRBV27,ASSLGVRQY
TRBJ2-1,13,TRBV19,ASSIRTDSYNEQF
TRBJ2-5,13,TRBV4-1,ASSQAGLGQETQY
TRBJ2-6,15,TRBV4-1,ASSQVQDFSGANVLT
TRBJ2-7,14,TRBV28,ASSLTRTGAAYEQY
TRBJ2-1,13,TRBV5-1,ASSPGQFSYNEQF
TRBJ1-2,11,TRBV28,ATSGGSNYGYT
TRBJ2-1,16,TRBV5-1,ASSRMLTGPLLYNEQF
TRBJ1-3,14,TRBV19,ASIPGTPSSGNTIY
TRBJ1-2,15,TRBV7-2,ASSSLQGFFANYGYT
TRBJ2-4,10,TRBV18,ASSPPPVTQY
TRBJ1-1,12,TRBV5-1,ASSAQPMNTEAF
TRBJ2-3,14,TRBV19,ASTHPRVTSTDTQY
TRBJ1-6,11,TRBV18,ASSTGFNSPLH
TRBJ2-3,12,TRBV18,ASSPSAGTDTQY
TRBJ2-1,12,TRBV2,ASNLARSYNEQF
TRBJ2-3,14,TRBV7-3,ASSQSGGAGTDTQY
TRBJ2-7,13,TRBV19,ASSTGTGGSYEQY
TRBJ2-5,8,TRBV7-2,ASSEKTQY
TRBJ2-7,9,TRBV6-1,ASRGSYEQY
TRBJ2-1,12,TRBV10-3,AISEGGQVNEQF
TRBJ2-7,13,TRBV5-4,ASTTGTSGFSEQY
TRBJ2-7,13,TRBV10-3,AISGGAGEVYEQY
TRBJ1-1,15,TRBV27,ASSLSGRGQVGTEAF
TRBJ1-2,13,TRBV11-2,ASSLGQGAYYGYT